A single sample is the source of the 4 T cell receptor beta chains below, sequenced in a study of post-analysis software for immune sequencing data (dated by TCRdb to between 2015 and 2017). Broad study findings and their caveats: Four or five TRBV segments, including TRBV5-6, TRBV5-1 and TRBV20-1, were significantly more frequent in patients than controls.

Their antigens remain unidentified. The protocol used for the library was PCR. TCRdb names Illumina HiSeq 2500 as the instrument used. To reduce PCR and sequencing biases, unique molecular identifiers were built into the TCR beta cDNA libraries. TCRdb's own reprocessing of the public reads used fastp at Q25 and MiXCR and kept productive beta chains. Each CDR3 protein gets just one entry, which takes the most common genes and DNA from the rows behind it. This sample comprises over 250,000 distinct CDR3 sequences, 35% to 45% of them detected only once. Clones ranked in the top ten supply roughly 4.8% of the sample. The material sequenced was blood. These receptors were taken from a girl aged 5-17 years with multiple sclerosis.

This clonotype has only a few counts. The junction shows a germline mismatch at one end, possibly a read error. The V call is TRBV6-2 or TRBV6-3, the J call TRBJ1-1; 9 nucleotides align to TRBD1. The germline gives CDR1 MNHEY, CDR2 SVGEGT. The CDR3 is 16 residues long. The CDR3 bases are TGTGTCAGCAGCACCTCTAGGACAGGGGCGAACACTGAAGCTTTCTTT. It is translated as CVSSTSRTGANTEAFF.

This clonotype was observed at least ten times. The chain uses TRBV29-1 and TRBJ2-3, with 7 bases that match TRBD2. V lost 1 base, J lost 4 bases, and 2 bases stayed unmatched. Germline values: CDR1 SQVTM, CDR2 ANQGSEA. This CDR3 has 13 amino acids. CDR3 in amino acids: CSVEGLAADTQYF. The DNA for the CDR3 is TGCAGCGTTGAAGGGCTAGCGGCAGATACGCAGTATTTT.

This clonotype was detected many times. The CDR3 region has the DNA TGTGCCAGCAGCCCGGGTACGGGACTCAAAAGCGATGGCTACACCTTC. Protein: CASSPGTGLKSDGYTF. The chain has TRBV5-6 and TRBJ1-2, with a tentative D call TRBD1 (5 bases). Trimming stripped 4 bases from V and 6 bases from J, with 22 bases between. CDR3 length: 16 residues. The germline V gene has CDR1 SGHDT and CDR2 YYEEEE.

The table lists this clonotype with many counts. V and J are TRBV7-6 and TRBJ2-1, with D perhaps TRBD2 (5 bases). This CDR3 has 14 amino acids. Germline CDR1 SGHVS, CDR2 FNYEAQ. Between the trimmed V and J ends, which lost 5 bases and 3 bases, there was a span of 11 bases. In DNA, the CDR3 is TGTGCCAGCAGCCCCGGCGGAGGCTACAATGAGCAGTTCTTC. Translation gives CASSPGGGYNEQFF.